The 12 T cell receptor beta chains reported below all come from one sample, sequenced in a study of a mutant IDH1 vaccine in newly diagnosed glioma. These TCRs are of unknown antigen specificity. Described time point: week 23, last vaccination. Each vaccine dose was 300 ug of mutant IDH1 20-mer peptide, with topical imiquimod. Sequencing was performed with immunoSEQ multiplex PCR; in TCRdb, only in-frame clones are kept and a portion is missing. Among 50,000 to 70,000 clones listed, approximately 84% were seen once. The sample consisted of PBMCs, taken from a glioma patient whose treatment included an IDH1 peptide vaccine. The receptors derive from a man in his late teens or twenties with glioma.

This clone has just one count. The rearrangement joins TRBV2 to TRBJ2-7; unclear D gene. CDR1 is SNHLY, CDR2 FYNNEI, per germline. The V and J ends lost 4 bases and 5 bases respectively, with 27 bases between them. CDR3 length: 18 amino acids. The CDR3 protein is CASSAFILWDQTSDEQYF. CDR3 sequence (DNA): TGTGCCAGCAGTGCATTTATTCTGTGGGATCAAACATCTGACGAGCAGTACTTC.

This chain links TRBV30 with TRBJ1-6; no reliable D call. Germline lookup yields CDR1 GTSNPN and CDR2 SVGIG (reference sequence). The V and J ends lost 6 bases and 7 bases respectively, with 7 bases between them. This CDR3 is 11 amino acids long. The CDR3 is CACSANSPLHF. The CDR3 DNA is TGTGCCTGCTCAGCGAATTCACCCCTCCACTTT.

This rearrangement joins TRBV4-1 to TRBJ1-1; D remains ambiguous. This CDR3 is built from 13 residues. V dropped 1 base and J dropped 1 base, with 4 bases sitting between them. The germline CDR1 and CDR2 sequences are MGHRA and YSYEKL. The CDR3 region is CASSQVANTEAFF. The CDR3 coding sequence is TGCGCCAGCAGCCAAGTTGCGAACACTGAAGCTTTCTTT.

The V call is TRBV7-9, the J call TRBJ2-2; no reliable D call. The germline V gene has CDR1 SEHNR and CDR2 FQNEAQ (reference sequence). The CDR3 runs to 14 residues. CDR3 bases: TGTGTCTTTGGGCATCCTCCGAACACCGGGGAGCTGTTTTTT. Translation gives CVFGHPPNTGELFF. Full variable domain (missing parts from reference TRBV7-9 and TRBJ2-2): DTGVSQNPRHKITKRGQNVTFRCDPISEHNRLYWYRQTLGQGPEFLTYFQNEAQLEKSRLLSDRFSAERPKGSFSTLEIQRTEQGDSAMYLCVFGHPPNTGELFFGEGSRLTVL.

The chain uses TRBV5-8 and TRBJ1-1; D possibly corresponds to TRBD1 (6 bases). Trimming removed 0 bases from V and 4 bases from J, with 13 bases in between. The germline gives CDR1 SGHTS, CDR2 YDEGEE. This CDR3 is 15 amino acids long. The CDR3 sequence: CASSLEQGGGTEAFF. CDR3 DNA sequence: TGTGCCAGCAGCTTGGAACAGGGAGGCGGCACTGAAGCTTTCTTT.

This chain uses TRBV18 with TRBJ1-5; possibly TRBD1 for D (5 bases). From germline, CDR1 is KGHSH and CDR2 LQKENI. Deletions cut 6 bases from V and 4 bases from J, with 10 bases between. This CDR3 comprises 13 residues. The CDR3, as DNA: TGTGCCAGCTCCCAGGGTGCAAATCAGCCCCAGCATTTT. Translated, it gives CASSQGANQPQHF.

This sequence joins TRBV27 and TRBJ2-7; possible D gene TRBD1, 5 bases. This CDR3 is built from 13 residues. V was clipped by 5 bases and J by 3 bases, with 11 bases between them. CDR1 and CDR2 (germline): MNHEY, SMNVEV (reference sequence). The chain's CDR3 is CASSIRQSYEQYF. The CDR3 DNA is TGTGCCAGCAGTATACGACAGAGCTACGAGCAGTACTTC.

The gene calls are TRBV7-3 and TRBJ2-7; maybe TRBD2 (6 bases). Germline V CDR1 and CDR2: SGHTA, FQGTGA. The V and J ends lost 5 bases and 2 bases respectively, with 13 bases between them. CDR3 length equals 14 residues. This CDR3 is CASSPGTGAYEQYF. The CDR3 nucleotides read TGTGCCAGCAGCCCTGGGACTGGAGCCTACGAGCAGTACTTC.

The chain links TRBV20-1 to TRBJ1-1; D is perhaps TRBD1 (6 bases). V was cut by 5 bases and J by 8 bases, with 12 bases left in between. The germline V gene has CDR1 DFQATT and CDR2 SNEGSKA (reference sequence). This CDR3 region has 11 residues. CDR3 sequence reads: CSAPRGGEAFF. As DNA, the CDR3 is TGCAGTGCTCCGCGAGGGGGGGAAGCTTTCTTT.

The V call is TRBV9, the J call TRBJ1-2; TRBD1 might be the D (6 bases). The germline gives CDR1 SGDLS, CDR2 YYNGEE. CDR3 length: 15 amino acids. Trimming shortened V by 3 bases and J by 4 bases, and 16 bases separated the two germline ends. CDR3 coding DNA: TGTGCCAGCAGCGACCGAGCACAGGGCTCCTATGGCTACACCTTC. As protein: CASSDRAQGSYGYTF.

This chain joins TRBV19 and TRBJ2-4, with TRBD2 as a possible D gene (5 bases). The V gene lost 4 bases and the J gene lost 6 bases, with 10 bases spanning the gap. CDR1 and CDR2 (germline): LNHDA, SQIVND (reference sequence). The CDR3 has 13 residues. This chain's CDR3 is CASSTTGINIQYF. The DNA for the CDR3 is TGTGCCAGTAGTACTACGGGGATAAACATTCAGTACTTC.

The genes are TRBV5-4 and TRBJ2-2; 8 bases fit TRBD2. The CDR3 runs to 16 residues. V was pared by 4 bases and J by 5 bases, with 10 bases of the junction left unmatched. Germline CDR1 reads SGHNT; CDR2 reads YYREEE (reference sequence). CDR3 in amino acids: CASSEIRGGPTGELFF. The CDR3 DNA reads TGTGCCAGCAGCGAGATACGGGGGGGACCGACCGGGGAGCTGTTTTTT.